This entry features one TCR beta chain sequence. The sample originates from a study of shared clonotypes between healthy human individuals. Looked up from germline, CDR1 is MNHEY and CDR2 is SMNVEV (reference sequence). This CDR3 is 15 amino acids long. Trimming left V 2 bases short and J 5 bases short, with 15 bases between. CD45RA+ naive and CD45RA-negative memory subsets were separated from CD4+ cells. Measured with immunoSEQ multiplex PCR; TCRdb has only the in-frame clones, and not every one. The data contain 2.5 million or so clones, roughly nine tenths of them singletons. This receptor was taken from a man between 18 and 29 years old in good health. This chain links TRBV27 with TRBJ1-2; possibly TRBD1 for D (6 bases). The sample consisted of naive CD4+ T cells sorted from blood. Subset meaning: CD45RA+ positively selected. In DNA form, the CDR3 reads TGTGCCAGCAGTTTAGCCAGGGGTGGGGTTTATGGCTACACCTTC. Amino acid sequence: CASSLARGGVYGYTF.